This T cell receptor beta chain was captured by sequencing in a study of T cells in Graves' hyperthyroidism and ophthalmopathy. Germline V gives CDR1 SGDLS, CDR2 YYNGEE. Trimming pared 6 bases from V and 2 bases from J, leaving 17 bases between. The CDR3 has 15 residues. This clonotype has a handful of counts. Amplified regions were TCR beta CDR3 sequences from RNA transcripts. TCR CDR3 regions were first amplified by RT-PCR with HTBI primers. One entry per CDR3 protein results from TCRdb running MiXCR on the multiplex PCR reads. The profile shows hundreds of thousands of distinct CDR3 sequences, 15% to 17% of them singletons. When ophthalmopathy did not progress within 18 months, Graves' hyperthyroidism was considered stable.

The clonotype originates from a woman between 18 and 29 years old with Graves' hyperthyroidism. Sequencing was done on a sample of blood. V gene TRBV9 combines with J gene TRBJ1-2, with D unresolved. CDR3 region: CASKSPRAANYGYTF. In nucleotides, the CDR3 is TGTGCCAGCAAATCGCCCCGGGCAGCCAACTATGGCTACACCTTC.